One sample yielded the 9 T cell receptor beta chains listed below, sequenced in a study of Ad26.COV2.S vaccination and SARS-CoV-2 variants. Generated by immunoSEQ multiplex PCR, the TCRdb table keeps only in-frame clones and is missing some. The data show approximately 240,000 clones, with approximately 87% seen just once and roughly 10% held by the top ten. The treatment is: some 20 received Ad26.COV2.S at low or high dose, single or two shots; roughly five received placebo; per-sample allocation not given. Collection of samples fell on day 63 after the first vaccine or placebo injection. The specimen was peripheral blood, collected in a trial of Ad26.COV2.S vaccine versus placebo. These receptors all come from a person between 18 and 65 years old who received the Ad26.COV2.S COVID-19 vaccine or a placebo.

The chain is built from TRBV12-3 or TRBV12-4 and TRBJ2-7; D is unresolved. The CDR3 covers 13 residues. V was trimmed by 1 base and J by 0 bases, leaving 4 bases between them. CDR3 residues: CASSLDSSYEQYF. CDR3 in DNA: TGTGCCAGCAGTTTAGACAGCTCCTACGAGCAGTACTTC.

The rearrangement joins TRBV12-3 or TRBV12-4 to TRBJ1-2; 9 bases align to TRBD1. J was trimmed by 11 bases and V by 5 bases; bases with no gene match: 3. This CDR3 has 11 residues. CDR3 sequence reads: CASSPGQGYTF. DNA for the CDR3: TGTGCCAGCAGTCCGGGACAGGGATACACCTTC.

J is TRBJ1-2 and V is TRBV6-2 or TRBV6-3; 10 bases match TRBD1. CDR1 and CDR2 (germline): MNHEY, SVGEGT. This CDR3 is built from 14 residues. The J segment lost 8 bases and the V segment lost 6 bases, leaving 9 bases of the junction unmatched. CDR3 bases: TGTGCCAGCAGCCGTGGGGACAGGGGAAACGGCTACACCTTC. This codes for CASSRGDRGNGYTF.

This chain connects TRBV3-1 (or the pseudogene TRBV3-2) to TRBJ2-7; 7 bases match TRBD1. Germline V CDR1 and CDR2: LGHDT, YNNKEL (reference sequence). Trimming at V came to 4 bases and at J to 8 bases, leaving 11 bases not matched to a gene. CDR3 length: 14 amino acids. The CDR3 nucleotides are TGTGCCAGCAGCCCTCGGACAGGCAGTAGTCAGCAGTACTTC. This sequence encodes CASSPRTGSSQQYF.

The V and J genes are TRBV5-1 and TRBJ2-7; 11 bases match TRBD1. Germline CDR1 and CDR2: SGHRS and YFSETQ. V shed 4 bases and J 4 bases; nucleotides not matched to a gene: 4. The CDR3 spans 14 residues. The CDR3: CASSLGQGGYEQYF. The CDR3 DNA reads as TGCGCCAGCAGCCTGGGACAGGGGGGGTACGAGCAGTACTTC.

The V gene is TRBV28, the J gene TRBJ2-1, with 9 bases aligning to TRBD2. The ends lost 5 bases at V and 15 bases at J; junction bases unmatched: 17. This CDR3 contains 15 residues. CDR1 MDHEN and CDR2 SYDVKM come from the germline V gene. The CDR3 bases are TGTGCCAGCAGTCCCCCGACCGGGGCGGGGGGGCCCGCGTTCTTC. It codes for CASSPPTGAGGPAFF.

The rearrangement links TRBV11-1 to TRBJ1-1; 7 bases line up with TRBD1. This CDR3 is 14 amino acids long. Germline CDR1 SGHAT, CDR2 FQDESV (reference sequence). V lost 5 bases to trimming and J lost 4 bases; unmatched junction nucleotides: 7. CDR3 region: CASSPRGRSTEAFF. The CDR3 coding sequence is TGTGCCAGCAGCCCTAGGGGGCGATCCACTGAAGCTTTCTTT. The entire variable domain, with the rest obtained from reference TRBV11-1 and TRBJ1-1, is as follows: EAEVAQSPRYKITEKSQAVAFWCDPISGHATLYWYRQILGQGPELLVQFQDESVVDDSQLPKDRFSAERLKGVDSTLKIQPAELGDSAMYLCASSPRGRSTEAFFGQGTRLTVV.

Regarding this clone: At one end the junction does not follow the germline gene, possibly because of a read error. This chain uses TRBV10-3 with TRBJ2-1; D is ambiguous. CDR3 size: 12 residues. From germline, CDR1 is ENHRY and CDR2 SYGVKD. The chain's CDR3 is CAIRELGNEQFF. The CDR3 DNA is TGTGCCATCAGAGAGTTAGGAAATGAGCAGTTCTTC.

The CDR3 region is CASSFGYGYTF. CDR3 in DNA: TGTGCCAGCAGCTTTGGCTATGGCTACACCTTC. This sequence joins TRBV5-4 and TRBJ1-2; D gene ambiguous. With 2 bases removed from V and 4 bases from J, the gap between germline ends came to 3 bases. This CDR3 has 11 residues. CDR1 is SGHNT, CDR2 YYREEE, per germline (reference sequence).